This T cell receptor beta chain was profiled in a study of T cell repertoires in cytomegalovirus infection. Per the germline V gene, CDR1 is KGHSH and CDR2 is LQKENI. The CDR3 has 16 amino acids. Trimming took 3 bases from V and 3 from J; bases not matched to a gene: 2. Study-level results: The response measured ex vivo was dominated by TCR beta clonotypes (HLA-C-restricted and CMV-specific).

One entry per CDR3 protein results from TCRdb running MiXCR on the reads. Here the sample spans around 99,000 distinct CDR3 sequences, roughly 30% being singletons. As concerns this clonotype: Its target is not known.

This specimen was CD8+ T cells from cultured PBMCs, taken from culture after CMV antigen stimulation. The sequence derives from a human donor in good health (CMV status not recorded). Some clones in this sample may be carry-over from other donors' samples. This sequence joins TRBV18 and TRBJ2-2; 12 positions match TRBD2. The DNA for the CDR3 is TGTGCCAGCTCACCGTGGACTAGCGGGGACACCGGGGAGCTGTTTTTT. It translates to CASSPWTSGDTGELFF.